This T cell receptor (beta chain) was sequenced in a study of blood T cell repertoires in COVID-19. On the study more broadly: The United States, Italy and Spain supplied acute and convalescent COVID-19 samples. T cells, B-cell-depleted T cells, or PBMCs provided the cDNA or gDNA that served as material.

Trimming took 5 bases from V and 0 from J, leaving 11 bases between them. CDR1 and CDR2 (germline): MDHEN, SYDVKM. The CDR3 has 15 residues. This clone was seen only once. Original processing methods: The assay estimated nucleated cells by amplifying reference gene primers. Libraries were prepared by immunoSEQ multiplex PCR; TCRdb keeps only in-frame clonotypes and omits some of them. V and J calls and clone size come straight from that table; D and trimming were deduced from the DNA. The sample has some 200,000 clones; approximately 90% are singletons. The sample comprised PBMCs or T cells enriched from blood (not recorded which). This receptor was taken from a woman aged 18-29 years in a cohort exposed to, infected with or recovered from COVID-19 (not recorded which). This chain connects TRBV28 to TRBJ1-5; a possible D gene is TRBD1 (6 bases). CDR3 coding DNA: TGTGCCAGCAGTCCTTCACAGGGTAGCAATCAGCCCCAGCATTTT. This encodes CASSPSQGSNQPQHF.